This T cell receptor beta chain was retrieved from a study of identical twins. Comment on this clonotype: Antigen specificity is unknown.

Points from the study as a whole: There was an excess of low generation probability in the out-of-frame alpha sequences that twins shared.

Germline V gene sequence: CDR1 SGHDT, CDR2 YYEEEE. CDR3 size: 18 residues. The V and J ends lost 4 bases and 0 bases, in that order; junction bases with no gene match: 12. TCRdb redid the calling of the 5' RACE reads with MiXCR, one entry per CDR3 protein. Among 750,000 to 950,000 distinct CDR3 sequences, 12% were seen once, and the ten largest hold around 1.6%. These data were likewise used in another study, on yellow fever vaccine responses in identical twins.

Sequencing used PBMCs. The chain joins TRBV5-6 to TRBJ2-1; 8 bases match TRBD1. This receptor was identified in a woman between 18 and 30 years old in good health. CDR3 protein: CASSSRGRPYLSYNEQFF. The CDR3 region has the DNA TGTGCCAGCAGCAGCAGGGGGCGTCCCTACCTCTCCTACAATGAGCAGTTCTTC.